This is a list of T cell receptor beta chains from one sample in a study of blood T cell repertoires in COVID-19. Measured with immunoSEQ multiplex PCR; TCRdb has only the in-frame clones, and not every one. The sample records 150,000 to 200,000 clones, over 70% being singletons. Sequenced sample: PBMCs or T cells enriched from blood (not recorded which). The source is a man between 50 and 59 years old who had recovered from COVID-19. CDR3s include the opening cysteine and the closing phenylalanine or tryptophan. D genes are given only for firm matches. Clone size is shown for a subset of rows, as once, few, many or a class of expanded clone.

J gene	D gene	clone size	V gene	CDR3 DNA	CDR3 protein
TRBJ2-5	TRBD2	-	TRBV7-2	TGTGCCAGCAGCCCACCATCCGGGACTACTATCCAAGAGACCCAGTACTTC	CASSPPSGTTIQETQYF
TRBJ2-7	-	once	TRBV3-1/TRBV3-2	TGTGCCAGCAGCCCCGGGTGGGACGAGCAGTACTTC	CASSPGWDEQYF
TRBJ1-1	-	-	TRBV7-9	TGTGCCAGCAGCTTATTAGTAAACACTGAAGCTTTCTTT	CASSLLVNTEAFF
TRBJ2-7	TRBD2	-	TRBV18	TGTGCCAGCTCACCAGCACTAGCGGGGAACGAGCAGTACTTC	CASSPALAGNEQYF
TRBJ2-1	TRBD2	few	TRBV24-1	TGTGCCACCGCGGGACGGACTAGCGGGACGATTAGGTCCTACAATGAGCAGTTCTTC	CATAGRTSGTIRSYNEQFF
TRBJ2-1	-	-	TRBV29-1	TGCAGCGTTGACCGCGGTCAGCAGTTCTTC	CSVDRGQQFF
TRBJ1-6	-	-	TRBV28	TGTGCCAGCAGTTTAGGCGGGGGAAATTCACCCCTCCACTTT	CASSLGGGNSPLHF
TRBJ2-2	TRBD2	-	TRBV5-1	TGCGCCAGCAGCTTGGGGCCTAGCGGGGTAAACACCGGGGAGCTGTTTTTT	CASSLGPSGVNTGELFF
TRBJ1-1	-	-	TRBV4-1	TGCGCCAGCAGCCAAGATGCGGGGGCGCCGAACACTGAAGCTTTCTTT	CASSQDAGAPNTEAFF
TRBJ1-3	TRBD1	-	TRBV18	TGTGCCAGCTCACCCCGGGACAGGCCTTTCGGGGTATATTTT	CASSPRDRPFGVYF
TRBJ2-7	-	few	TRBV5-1	TGCGCCAGCAGCTTGGGACTAGTGAACTCCTACGAGCAGTACTTC	CASSLGLVNSYEQYF